This TCR beta chain was sequenced for a study of tumour-infiltrating T cells in Burkitt lymphoma. At the level of the study: All epidemiological Burkitt lymphoma subtypes were represented in the cohort. Survival, overall and progression-free, tracked with productive clonality.

Study conclusions and caveats: Public clonotypes, several, appeared across numerous Burkitt lymphoma patients.

Concerning this clone: Its matching antigen is unknown.

The CDR3 runs to 14 residues. The germline V and J ends were trimmed by 2 bases and 0 bases, with 4 bases remaining between them. Germline CDR1 is SGHAT and CDR2 is FQNNGV. Assay: immunoSEQ multiplex PCR; the TCRdb copy retains only in-frame clones and omits some. The sample has tens of thousands of clones, roughly 30% seen once. The rearrangement joins TRBV11-2 to TRBJ2-2; D gene unclear. The sequencing sample was made of tumor tissue. The receptor comes from a human donor with Burkitt lymphoma. CDR3 DNA sequence: TGTGCCAGCAGCTTATCAGCGAACACCGGGGAGCTGTTTTTT. Encoded protein: CASSLSANTGELFF.